This TCR beta chain comes out of a study of blood T cell repertoires in COVID-19. In the original processing: Nucleated cell number was recorded as an estimate derived from reference gene primer amplification. The data were produced by immunoSEQ multiplex PCR, yet TCRdb's version contains in-frame clones alone and is incomplete. V, J and clone size reflect that table, while D and trimming were determined from the DNA. The data hold 100,000 or so clones, with 70% to 90% observed a single time. The length of the CDR3 is 14 residues. Germline V gives CDR1 MDHEN, CDR2 SYDVKM. The V gene end was trimmed by 2 bases and the J gene end by 10 bases; junction bases not matched to a gene: 9. This clone is medium-sized by share.

The chain uses TRBV28 and TRBJ1-1; 8 bases are a match to TRBD1. This TCR derives from a man in his fifties or sixties with active or convalescent COVID-19. Specimen: peripheral blood. The chain's CDR3 is CASSLTTGGSPAFF. CDR3 DNA: TGTGCCAGCAGTTTAACTACAGGGGGAAGTCCAGCTTTCTTT. The variable domain in full, completed from reference TRBV28 and TRBJ1-1, reads DVKVTQSSRYLVKRTGEKVFLECVQDMDHENMFWYRQDPGLGLRLIYFSYDVKMKEKGDIPEGYSVSREKKERFSLILESASTNQTSMYLCASSLTTGGSPAFFGQGTRLTVV.